A single sample gave rise to the 4 T cell receptor beta chains below, sequenced in a study of cytomegalovirus exposure and HLA in healthy donors. The PCR contained 60 Vbeta and 13 Jbeta primers. This table comes from immunoSEQ multiplex PCR, and its TCRdb copy is limited to in-frame clones, with some not included. The profile shows around 41,000 clones, 51% of them singletons. The sample comprised PBMCs. The source is a man in his 60s in good health and CMV-seronegative.

CDR3 bases: TGCGCCAGCACCGCAAACGCGGAGACCCAGTACTTC. This translates into CASTANAETQYF. The rearrangement uses TRBV5-1 and TRBJ2-5, with no clear D. V was clipped by 6 bases and J by 5 bases, with 11 bases between them. Germline V CDR1 and CDR2: SGHRS, YFSETQ. The CDR3 contains 12 residues.

The genes are TRBV7-2 and TRBJ1-4; 7 bases line up with TRBD1. V trimming: 5 bases; J trimming: 3 bases; junction bases outside the gene matches: 9. CDR1 is SGHTA, CDR2 FQGNSA, per germline. The CDR3 spans 16 residues. DNA of the CDR3: TGTGCCAGCAGCGTTATCGGACAGGCGGCTAATGAAAAACTGTTTTTT. Translation gives CASSVIGQAANEKLFF.

The V gene is TRBV4-1, the J gene TRBJ2-1; D might be TRBD2 (6 bases). Trimming took off 8 bases at V and 0 bases at J, with 14 bases between the two ends. Germline V gene lookup returns CDR1 MGHRA and CDR2 YSYEKL. This CDR3 region has 15 residues. CDR3 region: CASQRALDSYNEQFF. CDR3 coding DNA: TGCGCCAGCCAGCGGGCCCTCGACTCCTACAATGAGCAGTTCTTC.

This clone was observed a few times. The rearrangement uses TRBV6-5 and TRBJ2-7, with D maybe TRBD2 (6 bases). Trimming shortened V by 8 bases and J by 7 bases, and 15 bases separated the two germline ends. The germline CDR1 and CDR2 sequences are MNHEY and SVGAGI. The CDR3 is 12 residues long. CDR3 DNA: TGTGCCAGCGGAGGGGTCATGGGAGAGCAGTACTTC. This sequence encodes CASGGVMGEQYF.